This entry lists 24 T cell receptor beta chains sequenced from one sample in a study of OX40 agonist ivuxolimab in advanced cancers. Library method: the immunoSEQ multiplex PCR assay. The source is immuneACCESS, and TCRdb retained only in-frame sequences with V and J called. Part of the clones is not carried over; for the studies checked, unresolved V genes explain less than half of this, and the remainder is unexplained. In all, the sample holds under 80,000 clones, and 80% to 90% of those were seen once. Jointly, the top ten make up around 2% of the sample. The sample in question was CD4+ or CD8+ T cells sorted from blood, obtained in a trial of the OX40 agonist ivuxolimab. Receptors were obtained from an adult with an advanced solid tumor such as melanoma, head and neck, liver or kidney cancer.

A few counts support this clone. The rearrangement uses TRBV18 and TRBJ1-3, with TRBD1 matching over 8 bases. The V gene's germline CDR1 is KGHSH and CDR2 LQKENI. The trim removed 3 bases at V and 2 bases at J, leaving 0 bases unmatched. The CDR3 length is 14 residues. CDR3 residues: CASSPGQAGNTIYF. In nucleotides, the CDR3 is TGTGCCAGCTCACCGGGACAGGCTGGAAACACCATATATTTT.

The chain uses TRBV10-3 and TRBJ1-1; D is perhaps TRBD1 (5 bases). Germline CDR1 and CDR2: ENHRY and SYGVKD. The V gene lost 3 bases and the J gene lost 1 base, with 9 bases spanning the gap. The CDR3 length is 14 residues. The CDR3 loop is CAISDKGQNTEAFF. In nucleotides, the CDR3 is TGTGCCATCAGTGATAAGGGGCAGAACACTGAAGCTTTCTTT.

The chain is built from TRBV9 and TRBJ1-1; D is perhaps TRBD1 (5 bases). Trimming removed 0 bases at V and 3 bases at J, with 12 bases between. CDR3 length equals 15 residues. Germline V gene data show CDR1 as SGDLS and CDR2 as YYNGEE. CDR3 bases: TGTGCCAGCAGCGTAGGTAGGGACTCGGACACTGAAGCTTTCTTT. This sequence encodes CASSVGRDSDTEAFF.

The sample holds one count of this clone. The chain employs TRBV2 and TRBJ2-1, with TRBD2 matching over 7 bases. Germline CDR1 SNHLY, CDR2 FYNNEI. With 3 bases clipped from V and 3 bases from J, the junction kept 11 bases outside the gene matches. This CDR3 region has 17 residues. The CDR3 coding sequence is TGTGCCAGCAGTGAGGACGACCGGGGGGTGGGCTACAATGAGCAGTTCTTC. Translating gives CASSEDDRGVGYNEQFF.

This chain uses TRBV7-2 with TRBJ2-2, with a possible D match to TRBD1 (6 bases). The CDR3 spans 15 residues. Germline CDR1 is SGHTA and CDR2 is FQGNSA. Deletions cut 3 bases from V and 0 bases from J, with 8 bases between. For the CDR3, the DNA is TGTGCCAGCAGCTTTGGGGGCCCGAACACCGGGGAGCTGTTTTTT. It codes for CASSFGGPNTGELFF.

This chain links TRBV7-2 with TRBJ2-5; 8 nucleotides line up with TRBD1. V gave up 7 bases and J gave up 4 bases; unmatched junction bases: 17. The germline gives CDR1 SGHTA, CDR2 FQGNSA. The length of the CDR3 is 17 residues. CDR3 in DNA: TGTGCCAGCAACCTCGGATCGTGGACAGGGTTGGGAGAGACCCAGTACTTC. It specifies CASNLGSWTGLGETQYF.

J is TRBJ2-2 and V is TRBV5-1; 9 positions match TRBD1. Germline V gene sequence: CDR1 SGHRS, CDR2 YFSETQ. This CDR3 comprises 16 residues. Unmatched junction bases numbered 6, after V lost 2 bases and J lost 4 bases. CDR3 sequence reads: CASSLEDRGGTGELFF. CDR3 nucleotides: TGCGCCAGCAGCTTAGAGGACAGGGGAGGCACCGGGGAGCTGTTTTTT. The variable domain in full, completed from reference TRBV5-1 and TRBJ2-2, reads KAGVTQTPRYLIKTRGQQVTLSCSPISGHRSVSWYQQTPGQGLQFLFEYFSETQRNKGNFPGRFSGRQFSNSRSEMNVSTLELGDSALYLCASSLEDRGGTGELFFGEGSRLTVL.

This rearrangement joins TRBV7-9 to TRBJ1-5; no reliable D call. Germline V lookup: CDR1 SEHNR, CDR2 FQNEAQ (reference sequence). Trimming stripped 5 bases from V and 2 bases from J, with 13 bases between. This CDR3 has 15 residues. For the CDR3, the DNA is TGTGCCAGCAGCCCGGCATCCGGGGGCAATCAGCCCCAGCATTTT. Translated, it gives CASSPASGGNQPQHF.

The V and J genes are TRBV21-1 and TRBJ1-1; the D segment call TRBD1 is taken from the table without a DNA check. TRBV21-1 is a documented pseudogene. This CDR3 contains 12 residues. CDR3 nucleotide sequence: TGTGCCCTACTCACAGGGGCCGCTGAAGCTTTCTTT. Residues: CALLTGAAEAFF.

This rearrangement joins TRBV10-3 to TRBJ2-1, with 7 nucleotides matching TRBD1. The CDR3 totals 14 residues. Trimming cost V 6 bases and J 4 bases; bases outside gene matches: 6. CDR1 and CDR2 (germline): ENHRY, SYGVKD. The CDR3 nucleotides are TGTGCCATCAGAGACAGGGTCTCATACAATGAGCAGTTCTTC. It specifies CAIRDRVSYNEQFF.

The chain carries TRBV2 and TRBJ1-1; TRBD1 aligns across 10 bases. CDR3 length: 15 residues. Trimming at V came to 7 bases and at J to 4 bases, leaving 9 bases not matched to a gene. Germline V gene lookup returns CDR1 SNHLY and CDR2 FYNNEI. The CDR3 DNA reads TGTGCCAGCACCGAACTAGGGACAGGGGTCACTGAAGCTTTCTTT. This codes for CASTELGTGVTEAFF.

The chain combines TRBV7-2 with TRBJ2-1; 7 bases are shared with TRBD1. After removal of 1 base from V and 4 bases from J, the junction contained 4 bases not matched to a gene. There are 15 residues in the CDR3. Germline V gene data show CDR1 as SGHTA and CDR2 as FQGNSA. The CDR3 DNA reads as TGTGCCAGCAGCTTAGGGGGGACAGCTTACAATGAGCAGTTCTTC. Amino acids: CASSLGGTAYNEQFF.

This clone came up a few times. This sequence joins TRBV15 and TRBJ2-5; 8 nucleotides agree with TRBD2. The CDR3 has 15 residues. V lost 8 bases to trimming and J lost 2 bases; unmatched junction nucleotides: 10. The germline V gene has CDR1 LNHNV and CDR2 YYDKDF (reference sequence). The CDR3, as DNA: TGTGCCACCGCTACTGGAACTAGCGGACAAGAGACCCAGTACTTC. Encoded protein: CATATGTSGQETQYF.

CDR3 bases: TGTGCCAGCAGTTACTCGCAGGGGGGAGGCTACACCTTC. It codes for CASSYSQGGGYTF. This sequence joins TRBV27 and TRBJ1-2, with 7 nucleotides matching TRBD1. Germline loops: CDR1 MNHEY, CDR2 SMNVEV (reference sequence). J was trimmed by 8 bases and V by 4 bases; bases with no gene match: 7. There are 13 residues in the CDR3.

This clone was seen a single time. V gene TRBV4-1 combines with J gene TRBJ2-7, with 7 bases that match TRBD1. CDR1 MGHRA and CDR2 YSYEKL come from the germline V gene. This CDR3 has 16 amino acids. The V gene end was trimmed by 3 bases and the J gene end by 3 bases; junction bases not matched to a gene: 11. CDR3 sequence reads: CASSHPAGGAHYEQYF. The CDR3 region has the DNA TGCGCCAGCAGCCACCCCGCAGGGGGAGCCCACTACGAGCAGTACTTC.

The V call is TRBV7-3, the J call TRBJ2-2; D gene unclear. The CDR3 consists of 12 residues. CDR1 is SGHTA and CDR2 is FQGTGA in the germline V gene. Trimming left V 8 bases short and J 4 bases short, with 8 bases between. CDR3 bases: TGTGCCAGCGGCCCGGCCACCGGGGAGCTGTTTTTT. Translation: CASGPATGELFF.

The rearrangement links TRBV27 to TRBJ2-5, with a possible D match to TRBD1 (6 bases). V was shortened by 0 bases and J by 5 bases, with 7 bases between the two germline ends. Germline CDR1 MNHEY, CDR2 SMNVEV (reference sequence). CDR3 length: 13 amino acids. The CDR3 reads CASSLSRGETQYF. The CDR3 DNA reads as TGTGCCAGCAGTTTATCCAGGGGCGAGACCCAGTACTTC.

J is TRBJ2-5 and V is TRBV5-1, with D unresolved. V shed 3 bases and J shed 5 bases, with 11 bases lying between them. Germline V gene lookup returns CDR1 SGHRS and CDR2 YFSETQ. This CDR3 has 13 residues. This CDR3 reads CASSSAGEETQYF. CDR3 nucleotide sequence: TGCGCCAGCAGCTCGGCAGGTGAGGAGACCCAGTACTTC.

This chain connects TRBV2 to TRBJ2-5; tentatively, D is TRBD1 or TRBD2 (5 bases each). The J call is doubtful: the DNA matches TRBJ2-7 better. CDR1 and CDR2 from the germline V gene are SNHLY and FYNNEI. There are 15 residues in the CDR3. The CDR3 DNA reads as TGTGCCAGCAGTGAGAGCATCAGGGACCAAGACGAGCAGTACTTC. Amino acid sequence: CASSESIRDQDEQYF.

The chain has TRBV18 and TRBJ1-5; D is possibly TRBD1 (5 bases). Germline V gene data show CDR1 as KGHSH and CDR2 as LQKENI. The CDR3 covers 15 residues. V lost 5 bases and J lost 4, with 15 bases in between. CDR3 coding DNA: TGTGCCAGCTCAGCAGCCGGGGCGTTGAATCAGCCCCAGCATTTT. Its protein is CASSAAGALNQPQHF.

This chain connects TRBV29-1 to TRBJ1-1, with TRBD1 identical over 10 bases. Germline trimming cut 6 bases from V and 5 bases from J; bases unmatched to any gene: 6. CDR1 is SQVTM and CDR2 is ANQGSEA in the germline V gene. This CDR3 spans 13 amino acids. The CDR3 region is CSVDGQGGTEAFF. The CDR3 coding sequence is TGCAGCGTAGACGGACAGGGGGGTACTGAAGCTTTCTTT.

The chain links TRBV6-1 to TRBJ2-3; 7 bases line up with TRBD2. The junction had 5 bases not matched to a gene; V was cut back by 5 bases and J by 0 bases. Germline V gives CDR1 MNHNS, CDR2 SASEGT. CDR3 length: 15 residues. CDR3 nucleotides: TGTGCCAGCAGTCGCGGGGGAGCTAGCACAGATACGCAGTATTTT. It encodes CASSRGGASTDTQYF.

By proportion, this clone is medium-sized. The chain uses TRBV19 and TRBJ2-1; possibly TRBD1 or TRBD2 for D (5 bases each). V lost 5 bases to trimming and J lost 6 bases, with 11 bases between them. The CDR3 has 13 residues. CDR1 LNHDA and CDR2 SQIVND come from the germline V gene (reference sequence). The CDR3 bases are TGTGCCAGTAGTGTGGGACCGGCCAATGAGCAGTTCTTC. Amino acids: CASSVGPANEQFF.

The chain couples TRBV5-1 to TRBJ1-2; D unresolved. CDR3 length: 12 amino acids. The germline CDR1 and CDR2 sequences are SGHRS and YFSETQ. The ends were cut back, 2 bases at V and 3 bases at J, with 5 bases in the middle. For the CDR3, the DNA is TGCGCCAGCAGCTTCGGGGACTATGGCTACACCTTC. Amino acid sequence: CASSFGDYGYTF.